The 9 T cell receptor beta chains presented below share a single source sample, sequenced in a study of blood T cell repertoires in COVID-19. Sequenced by immunoSEQ multiplex PCR; TCRdb stores in-frame clones only, minus some. The table shows 30,000 to 40,000 clones, with approximately 80% occurring only once. The source material was peripheral blood. All receptors come from a man older than 75 with acute or convalescent COVID-19.

The chain has TRBV5-1 and TRBJ1-5; the D gene is possibly TRBD1 (5 bases). This CDR3 has 13 amino acids. The V gene's germline CDR1 is SGHRS and CDR2 YFSETQ. V gave up 2 bases and J gave up 6 bases, with 9 bases separating them. The CDR3 DNA sequence: TGCGCCAGCAGCTTAGACAGTTCTCAGCCCCAGCATTTT. It encodes CASSLDSSQPQHF.

This chain joins TRBV7-8 and TRBJ1-4; perhaps TRBD1 as D (6 bases). Germline values: CDR1 SGHVS, CDR2 FQNEAQ. This CDR3 contains 15 residues. Trimming pared 3 bases from V and 7 bases from J, leaving 15 bases between. CDR3 sequence (DNA): TGTGCCAGCAGCTTCCAAGGGGGAGTTGGTGAAAAACTGTTTTTT. Translating gives CASSFQGGVGEKLFF.

This CDR3 reads CASSRDRGNSPLHF. The CDR3 DNA follows: TGTGCCAGCAGCCGGGACAGGGGTAATTCACCCCTCCACTTT. V is TRBV6-6 and J is TRBJ1-6; 10 bases align to TRBD1. Germline lookup yields CDR1 MNHNY and CDR2 SVGAGI (reference sequence). This CDR3 region has 14 residues. With V trimmed by 6 bases and J by 6 bases, 2 bases remained unmatched.

The gene calls are TRBV11-3 and TRBJ2-7, with TRBD1 matching 8 bases. Trimming took 5 bases from V and 7 from J; bases not matched to a gene: 7. The CDR3 runs 13 residues. Germline CDR1 and CDR2: SGHNT and YENEEA. The CDR3 here is CASSGGTGREQYF. DNA of the CDR3: TGTGCCAGCAGCGGAGGGACAGGTCGTGAGCAGTACTTC.

The V and J genes are TRBV3-1 (or the pseudogene TRBV3-2) and TRBJ1-2; D call uncertain. Trimming cost V 3 bases and J 4 bases, with 12 bases left between them. Germline-derived CDR1 and CDR2 are LGHDT and YNNKEL (reference sequence). This CDR3 has 14 amino acids. The CDR3 is CASSQVNTIYGYTF. The CDR3 DNA reads as TGTGCCAGCAGCCAGGTTAATACAATCTATGGCTACACCTTC.

This chain links TRBV10-3 with TRBJ2-7, with 8 bases lining up with TRBD2. The CDR3 runs to 17 residues. From germline, CDR1 is ENHRY and CDR2 SYGVKD. V lost 5 bases and J lost 3; bases outside the gene matches: 15. The DNA of the CDR3 is TGTGCCATCAGTTTACTACCGGGGGGGGCCAGTAGCTACGAGCAGTACTTC. This codes for CAISLLPGGASSYEQYF.

The J gene is TRBJ1-3, the V gene TRBV18; tentatively, D is TRBD1 (5 bases). Trimming shortened V by 0 bases and J by 2 bases, and 8 bases separated the two germline ends. This CDR3 is 15 amino acids long. Germline CDR1 is KGHSH and CDR2 is LQKENI. CDR3 in amino acids: CASSPPSGAGNTIYF. The CDR3 DNA is TGTGCCAGCTCACCACCGTCGGGGGCTGGAAACACCATATATTTT.

The gene calls are TRBV5-1 and TRBJ2-1, with 8 nucleotides matching TRBD2. This CDR3 is 15 amino acids long. The ends lost 5 bases at V and 4 bases at J; junction bases unmatched: 8. Germline CDR1 SGHRS, CDR2 YFSETQ. The CDR3 DNA reads TGCGCCAGCAGTCTTACTAGCGGAAAATACAATGAGCAGTTCTTC. Residues: CASSLTSGKYNEQFF.

The chain links TRBV5-4 to TRBJ1-6, with D tentatively TRBD1 (6 bases). There are 15 residues in the CDR3. Trimming stripped 0 bases from V and 8 bases from J, with 12 bases between. Germline V CDR1 and CDR2: SGHNT, YYREEE (reference sequence). The CDR3 DNA follows: TGTGCCAGCAGCTTGGTACAGGGAAATTATTCACCCCTCCACTTT. Amino acid sequence: CASSLVQGNYSPLHF.